Below, 25 T cell receptor beta chains from the same sample are listed, as sequenced in a study of T cell repertoires in cytomegalovirus infection. Their target antigens are unknown. MiXCR, run by TCRdb on the reads, gives a single entry per CDR3 protein. The sample records hundreds of thousands of distinct CDR3 sequences, around 30% being singletons. The material was cultured CD8+ T cells from PBMCs, obtained from culture after CMV antigen stimulation. All receptors come from a human donor in good health (CMV status not recorded). Some clones in this sample may be carry-over from other donors' samples.

This clonotype was detected many times. The gene calls are TRBV7-9 and TRBJ2-1; 8 nucleotides line up with TRBD1. This CDR3 comprises 19 residues. Per germline, CDR1 SEHNR and CDR2 FQNEAQ (reference sequence). After removal of 4 bases from V and 1 base from J, the junction contained 15 bases not matched to a gene. CDR3 DNA: TGTGCCAGCAGCTCGACCCCGGACAGGGCAGGGAGGTCCTACAATGAGCAGTTCTTC. Protein: CASSSTPDRAGRSYNEQFF.

This clonotype occurred a few times. The J gene is TRBJ2-7, the V gene TRBV6-2 or TRBV6-3; weak D call: TRBD1 (6 bases). Germline CDR1 MNHEY, CDR2 SVGEGT. Deletions cut 8 bases from V and 2 bases from J, with 13 bases between. The length of the CDR3 is 13 residues. The CDR3 bases are TGTGCCAGCGGAAACAGGGCAACCTACGAGCAGTACGTC. Its translation is CASGNRATYEQYV.

The chain carries TRBV5-4 and TRBJ1-1; no firm D call. The CDR3 runs 17 residues. The germline V gene has CDR1 SGHNT and CDR2 YYREEE (reference sequence). Trimming took off 5 bases at V and 0 bases at J, with 20 bases between the two ends. As DNA, the CDR3 is TGTGCCAGCAGTTATACGCCAGCCAGGAAGATGAACACTGAAGCTTTCTTT. Encoded protein: CASSYTPARKMNTEAFF.

This clonotype was counted a few times. The V gene is TRBV6-6, the J gene TRBJ2-5, with D hard to call. Germline V gene lookup returns CDR1 MNHNY and CDR2 SVGAGI (reference sequence). Trimming cost V 0 bases and J 6 bases, with 8 bases left between them. This CDR3 is 13 amino acids long. The CDR3 nucleotides read TGTGCCAGCAGTTACTCGAGTGGGAAGACCCAGTACTTC. Translation: CASSYSSGKTQYF.

This clonotype was counted at least ten times. This chain links TRBV7-6 with TRBJ1-4; a weak D match, TRBD1 (5 bases). Germline CDR1 reads SGHVS; CDR2 reads FNYEAQ. The V end was cut by 4 bases, the J end by 11 bases, with 17 bases between. This CDR3 region has 14 residues. DNA for the CDR3: TGTGCCAGCAGCTCGGGACCCCAGGGCTCGAAACTGTTTTTT. Protein sequence: CASSSGPQGSKLFF.

In this sample, this clonotype turned up a few times. The chain employs TRBV2 and TRBJ1-6; maybe TRBD1 (6 bases). CDR1 SNHLY and CDR2 FYNNEI come from the germline V gene. The V gene lost 3 bases and the J gene lost 10 bases, with 10 bases spanning the gap. The CDR3 is made up of 13 amino acids. Here the CDR3 reads CASSEDRMSPLHF. The CDR3 DNA follows: TGTGCCAGCAGTGAGGACAGAATGTCACCCCTCCACTTT.

The sample holds a few counts of this clonotype. The chain is built from TRBV27 and TRBJ2-1; no definite D call. CDR3 length equals 14 residues. Trimming took 5 bases from V and 2 from J, leaving 10 bases between them. Germline V gives CDR1 MNHEY, CDR2 SMNVEV (reference sequence). CDR3 sequence reads: CASSRTPPYNEQFF. The CDR3 DNA is TGTGCCAGCAGTCGAACCCCCCCCTACAATGAGCAGTTCTTC.

This clonotype was found a few times. The V gene is TRBV6-1, the J gene TRBJ2-1; TRBD1 might be the D (5 bases). V dropped 0 bases and J dropped 11 bases, with 8 bases sitting between them. Per germline, CDR1 MNHNS and CDR2 SASEGT. The CDR3 contains 12 residues. CDR3 protein: CASSEARGQQFF. DNA of the CDR3: TGTGCCAGCAGTGAAGCAAGGGGCCAGCAGTTCTTC.

J is TRBJ2-1 and V is TRBV19, with 11 nucleotides matching TRBD2. V was pared by 6 bases and J by 0 bases, with 4 bases of the junction left unmatched. The CDR3 sequence is 16 residues long. Germline V gives CDR1 LNHDA, CDR2 SQIVND (reference sequence). CDR3 in amino acids: CASRLTSGSSYNEQFF. The CDR3 DNA follows: TGTGCCAGTAGGCTCACTAGCGGGAGCTCCTACAATGAGCAGTTCTTC. The full variable domain, completed using reference TRBV19 and TRBJ2-1, is DGGITQSPKYLFRKEGQNVTLSCEQNLNHDAMYWYRQDPGQGLRLIYYSQIVNDFQKGDIAEGYSVSREKKESFPLTVTSAQKNPTAFYLCASRLTSGSSYNEQFFGPGTRLTVL.

This chain joins TRBV7-4 and TRBJ2-1, with 8 bases that match TRBD2. V was clipped by 3 bases and J by 0 bases; unmatched bases: 7. Germline loops: CDR1 SGHVT, CDR2 SQSDAQ. The CDR3 contains 17 residues. CDR3 sequence reads: CASSFPAGGSSYNEQFF. DNA for the CDR3: TGTGCCAGCAGCTTCCCCGCGGGGGGATCCTCCTACAATGAGCAGTTCTTC.

This clonotype showed up just a few times. V is TRBV7-9 and J is TRBJ2-1; maybe TRBD1 (5 bases). Germline loops: CDR1 SEHNR, CDR2 FQNEAQ (reference sequence). CDR3 length: 16 residues. V lost 5 bases and J lost 2, with 16 bases in between. This CDR3 reads CASSSRDTLAYNEQFF. The CDR3, as DNA: TGTGCCAGCAGCAGCAGGGATACCTTGGCCTACAATGAGCAGTTCTTC.

The gene calls are TRBV6-2 or TRBV6-3 and TRBJ2-5; D is uncertain. Deletions cut 7 bases from V and 2 bases from J, with 11 bases between. The CDR3 totals 13 residues. CDR1 MNHEY and CDR2 SVGEGT come from the germline V gene. This CDR3 reads CASTLQDQETQYF. The CDR3 DNA sequence: TGTGCCAGCACTCTACAAGATCAAGAGACCCAGTACTTC.

There are a few counts of this clonotype. The chain joins TRBV7-9 to TRBJ1-5, with 7 bases matching TRBD1. Germline lookup yields CDR1 SEHNR and CDR2 FQNEAQ (reference sequence). V lost 4 bases and J lost 11; bases outside the gene matches: 5. The CDR3 has 12 amino acids. In nucleotides, the CDR3 is TGTGCCAGCAGCTCGACAGGGTTGACCCAGCATTTT. It translates to CASSSTGLTQHF.

The rearrangement uses TRBV24-1 and TRBJ1-4, with 7 bases lining up with TRBD1. CDR1 and CDR2 from the germline V gene are KGHDR and SFDVKD. V shed 2 bases, J shed 7 bases, and the junction held 6 bases outside the gene matches. This CDR3 contains 15 residues. CDR3 loop: CATSDSTGYGEKLFF. DNA for the CDR3: TGTGCCACCAGTGATTCGACAGGGTACGGTGAAAAACTGTTTTTT.

This clonotype was seen repeatedly, ten times or more. The genes are TRBV7-8 and TRBJ1-2; D is perhaps TRBD1 (6 bases). This CDR3 has 14 amino acids. CDR1 is SGHVS and CDR2 is FQNEAQ in the germline V gene. V dropped 5 bases and J dropped 8 bases, with 18 bases sitting between them. CDR3 protein: CASSPTGWERGYTF. The CDR3 region has the DNA TGTGCCAGCAGCCCCACAGGGTGGGAGCGCGGCTACACCTTC.

The chain recombines TRBV10-3 with TRBJ1-2; maybe TRBD1 (5 bases). Deletions cut 7 bases from V and 8 bases from J, with 29 bases between. CDR1 is ENHRY, CDR2 SYGVKD, per germline. The CDR3 totals 17 residues. CDR3 sequence reads: CAITPFRTGPQATGYTF. CDR3 sequence (DNA): TGTGCCATCACCCCTTTCCGCACCGGTCCACAGGCCACGGGCTACACCTTC.

In its sample, this clonotype was seen many times. V and J are TRBV20-1 and TRBJ2-1; D gene unclear. V gave up 0 bases and J gave up 0 bases, with 15 bases separating them. The germline V gene encodes CDR1 DFQATT and CDR2 SNEGSKA (reference sequence). The CDR3 extends over 17 amino acids. In DNA form, the CDR3 reads TGCAGTGCTAGAGATCCCCAGGTGGGCAGCTCCTACAATGAGCAGTTCTTC. Its protein product is CSARDPQVGSSYNEQFF.

The chain employs TRBV28 and TRBJ1-1; the match to TRBD1 covers 8 bases. V shed 4 bases and J 7 bases; nucleotides not matched to a gene: 8. Germline lookup yields CDR1 MDHEN and CDR2 SYDVKM. The CDR3 spans 14 residues. The CDR3 is CASSWGTGRFEAFF. The CDR3 nucleotides read TGTGCCAGCAGTTGGGGGACAGGCCGGTTTGAAGCTTTCTTT.

This clonotype was observed a handful of times. V is TRBV14 and J is TRBJ1-2; TRBD1 is a possible D gene (5 bases). This CDR3 comprises 12 residues. Trimming shortened V by 3 bases and J by 8 bases, and 10 bases separated the two germline ends. Germline CDR1 and CDR2: SGHDN and FVKESK. Written as DNA, the CDR3 is TGTGCCAGCAGCCACAGACAGCGGGGCTACACCTTC. It translates to CASSHRQRGYTF.

In this sample, this clonotype turned up a few times. The chain has TRBV9 and TRBJ2-2; D possibly uses TRBD1 or TRBD2 (6 bases each). Germline CDR1 is SGDLS and CDR2 is YYNGEE. V dropped 1 base and J dropped 5 bases, with 9 bases sitting between them. This CDR3 is 14 amino acids long. CDR3: CASSVKGGTGELFF. The CDR3 bases are TGTGCCAGCAGCGTAAAAGGGGGGACCGGGGAGCTGTTTTTT.

This clonotype turned up a few times. The J gene is TRBJ1-4, the V gene TRBV7-9; 9 bases line up with TRBD1. V dropped 5 bases and J dropped 0; count of bases not matched to a gene: 13. Germline values: CDR1 SEHNR, CDR2 FQNEAQ (reference sequence). CDR3 length equals 19 residues. The DNA of the CDR3 is TGTGCCAGCAGCAAAAGGACAGGGGAGCGTGTGGCAACTAATGAAAAACTGTTTTTT. It yields the protein CASSKRTGERVATNEKLFF.

The genes are TRBV9 and TRBJ1-1; 11 bases are a match to TRBD1. Germline CDR1 reads SGDLS; CDR2 reads YYNGEE. V was pared by 2 bases and J by 2 bases, with 11 bases of the junction left unmatched. This CDR3 has 18 amino acids. CDR3 nucleotides: TGTGCCAGCAGCGTTACAGGCGGGACAGGGGGACGAAACACTGAAGCTTTCTTT. Protein sequence: CASSVTGGTGGRNTEAFF.

The chain links TRBV27 to TRBJ1-5, with TRBD1 identical over 10 bases. The length of the CDR3 is 15 residues. The trim removed 5 bases at V and 7 bases at J, leaving 8 bases unmatched. Germline-derived CDR1 and CDR2 are MNHEY and SMNVEV (reference sequence). The CDR3 DNA reads as TGTGCCAGCAGTCCTAGGGACAGGGGTCACCAGCCCCAGCATTTT. Residues: CASSPRDRGHQPQHF.

The chain uses TRBV10-3 and TRBJ2-5, with D unclear. There are 14 residues in the CDR3. Germline lookup yields CDR1 ENHRY and CDR2 SYGVKD. The V end lost 4 bases, the J end lost 0 bases, and 9 bases lay between the germline ends. The CDR3 spells CAISVLRDQETQYF. The CDR3 nucleotides are TGTGCCATCAGTGTTTTAAGAGACCAAGAGACCCAGTACTTC.

This clonotype has only a few counts. This rearrangement joins TRBV27 to TRBJ1-2, with 8 bases aligning to TRBD1. With 0 bases clipped from V and 7 bases from J, the junction kept 7 bases outside the gene matches. Germline V gene lookup returns CDR1 MNHEY and CDR2 SMNVEV (reference sequence). This CDR3 is 15 amino acids long. The CDR3 loop reads CASSLSLQGEGGYTF. The CDR3, as DNA: TGTGCCAGCAGTTTATCCCTACAGGGGGAGGGTGGCTACACCTTC.